This T cell receptor beta chain was identified in a study of T-cell reconstitution after alpha-beta-depleted transplantation in children. Study outcomes and limitations: Surviving recipient T cells and intrathymic progenitors accounted for some patients' high TCRbeta diversity at day 60. Newly produced T cells mostly provided counts and TCRbeta diversity after one year, as hyperexpanded clones declined. At around two months after transplant, the alpha-beta T cells were reportedly derived from several hundred expanded clones that came from non-depleted graft cells.

This clonotype has just a few counts. Antigen: not known. The CDR3 totals 15 residues. V lost 1 base, J lost 2 bases, and 9 bases lay in between. The V gene's germline CDR1 is MGHDK and CDR2 SYGVNS. Library preparation (for TCRbeta) was performed with unique molecular identifiers. Each CDR3 protein gets one entry after TCRdb re-called the PCR reads with MiXCR. This sample has 300,000 to 400,000 distinct CDR3 sequences, with under 20% found just once. The source was PBMCs, mostly from graft donor cells, collected 360 days after TCRalphabeta/CD19-depleted stem cell transplant. The chain is built from TRBV25-1 and TRBJ2-1; D is unclear. The TCR sequence derives from a male patient between 2 and 15 years old who had a stem cell transplant for acute lymphoblastic leukemia, so the T cells may come from the graft donor. This CDR3 is CASSELEPAYNEQFF. CDR3 DNA: TGTGCCAGCAGTGAATTGGAGCCGGCCTACAATGAGCAGTTCTTC.